A single sample is the source of the 4 T cell receptor beta chains below, sequenced in a study of T cells after yellow fever vaccination. Via MiXCR, TCRdb re-called the 5' RACE reads, giving one row per CDR3 protein. Of 250,000 to 300,000 distinct CDR3 sequences in the sample, 13% were seen once. The sample in question was CD4+ T cells sorted from PBMCs, obtained 45 days after the yellow fever booster vaccination. The receptors originated from a man aged 30 to 39 who received the YFV17D yellow fever vaccine.

This clonotype was observed a single time. The rearrangement links TRBV20-1 to TRBJ2-4; tentatively, D is TRBD2 (5 bases). Germline CDR1 reads DFQATT; CDR2 reads SNEGSKA (reference sequence). V dropped 7 bases and J dropped 0 bases, with 16 bases sitting between them. CDR3 length: 15 amino acids. CDR3 coding DNA: TGCAGTGGTGGGTGGATCGGGATAGCCAAAAACATTCAGTACTTC. It codes for CSGGWIGIAKNIQYF.

The gene calls are TRBV19 and TRBJ2-7; D is unclear. The CDR3 length is 14 residues. V was cut by 4 bases and J by 1 base, with 11 bases left in between. Germline-derived CDR1 and CDR2 are LNHDA and SQIVND (reference sequence). DNA for the CDR3: TGTGCCAGTAGTACCCCTGAGTGGTCCTACGAGCAGTACTTC. It is translated as CASSTPEWSYEQYF.

This chain links TRBV12-3 or TRBV12-4 with TRBJ2-4; D may be TRBD1 (6 bases). The V and J ends lost 4 bases and 4 bases respectively, with 11 bases between them. The CDR3 has 14 amino acids. This chain's CDR3 is CASSWGQGKNIQYF. DNA for the CDR3: TGTGCCAGCAGTTGGGGGCAGGGGAAAAACATTCAGTACTTC.

The V call is TRBV19, the J call TRBJ2-1, with TRBD1 matching 11 bases. Germline V CDR1 and CDR2: LNHDA, SQIVND (reference sequence). The CDR3 length is 17 residues. V dropped 7 bases and J dropped 2; count of bases not matched to a gene: 10. This CDR3 is CASMGTGGGLAYNEQFF. Here the CDR3 DNA reads TGTGCCAGTATGGGGACAGGGGGAGGGTTGGCCTACAATGAGCAGTTCTTC.